Reported below is one T cell receptor beta chain. This entry belongs to a study of blood T cell repertoires in COVID-19. Sequenced by immunoSEQ multiplex PCR; TCRdb stores in-frame clones only, minus some. The repertoire holds about 370,000 clones, with roughly 90% as singletons. Input material: peripheral blood. This receptor was taken from a woman in her thirties with COVID-19, enrolled during active disease.

The CDR3 spells CASSYSLNEQFF. CDR3 nucleotides: TGTGCCAGCAGTTACTCCCTCAATGAGCAGTTCTTC. The gene calls are TRBV6-2 or TRBV6-3 and TRBJ2-1; unclear D gene. The CDR3 has 12 residues. CDR1 is MNHEY, CDR2 SVGEGT, per germline. V was shortened by 0 bases and J by 6 bases, with 3 bases between the two germline ends.